Below are 17 T cell receptor beta chains sequenced from a single sample in a study of blood T cell repertoires in COVID-19. The data were produced by immunoSEQ multiplex PCR, yet TCRdb's version contains in-frame clones alone and is incomplete. The table includes roughly 67,000 clones, 80% to 85% detected once. Source material: peripheral blood. Source of these receptors: a man aged 50-60 years with active COVID-19.

The chain recombines TRBV7-9 with TRBJ1-2; 9 nucleotides line up with TRBD1. The V segment lost 5 bases and the J segment 2 bases; nucleotides outside the gene matches: 3. The germline CDR1 and CDR2 sequences are SEHNR and FQNEAQ (reference sequence). The CDR3 spans 14 residues. This CDR3 reads CASSLGTGNYGYTF. The DNA for the CDR3 is TGTGCCAGCAGCCTCGGGACAGGGAACTATGGCTACACCTTC. The full variable domain, completed using reference TRBV7-9 and TRBJ1-2, is DTGVSQNPRHKITKRGQNVTFRCDPISEHNRLYWYRQTLGQGPEFLTYFQNEAQLEKSRLLSDRFSAERPKGSFSTLEIQRTEQGDSAMYLCASSLGTGNYGYTFGSGTRLTVV.

J is TRBJ1-2 and V is TRBV5-6; D possibly corresponds to TRBD1 (5 bases). The CDR3 runs 14 residues. CDR1 and CDR2 (germline): SGHDT, YYEEEE. V was shortened by 5 bases and J by 8 bases, with 19 bases between the two germline ends. The CDR3 region has the DNA TGTGCCAGCAGACTCGACAGACACTTGGGCGGCTACACCTTC. This gives the protein CASRLDRHLGGYTF.

The rearrangement joins TRBV7-6 to TRBJ2-5, with 7 positions matching TRBD2. The V segment lost 5 bases and the J segment 5 bases; nucleotides outside the gene matches: 11. Germline CDR1 and CDR2: SGHVS and FNYEAQ. The CDR3 covers 15 residues. This CDR3 reads CASSLGGREKETQYF. CDR3 bases: TGTGCCAGCAGCCTAGGAGGGCGGGAGAAGGAGACCCAGTACTTC.

The chain has TRBV25-1 and TRBJ2-1; 7 nucleotides align to TRBD1. The germline gives CDR1 MGHDK, CDR2 SYGVNS. The CDR3 runs 13 residues. Trimming took 10 bases from V and 7 from J; bases not matched to a gene: 10. CDR3 region: CATEVGGRNEQFF. The CDR3 DNA is TGTGCCACCGAAGTAGGGGGCCGAAATGAGCAGTTCTTC.

The J gene is TRBJ2-2, the V gene TRBV5-8; TRBD1 is a possible D gene (6 bases). The CDR3 spans 14 residues. Trimming stripped 1 base from V and 3 bases from J, with 7 bases between. Per germline, CDR1 SGHTS and CDR2 YDEGEE. CDR3 sequence reads: CASSLTGYTGELFF. The CDR3, as DNA: TGTGCCAGCAGCTTGACAGGGTACACCGGGGAGCTGTTTTTT.

The chain has TRBV5-6 and TRBJ1-2; the match to TRBD1 covers 7 bases. The V segment lost 4 bases and the J segment 2 bases; nucleotides outside the gene matches: 8. The germline V gene has CDR1 SGHDT and CDR2 YYEEEE. The CDR3 sequence is 15 residues long. The CDR3 DNA follows: TGTGCCAGCAGCCCGACAGGGTTAGTAAACTATGGCTACACCTTC. This sequence encodes CASSPTGLVNYGYTF.

This clone was observed a few times. The rearrangement joins TRBV12-3 or TRBV12-4 to TRBJ2-7; unclear D gene. V shed 6 bases and J shed 2 bases, with 8 bases lying between them. The CDR3 loop spans 12 amino acids. The chain's CDR3 is CASSRVTYEQYF. The CDR3, as DNA: TGTGCCAGCAGCCGTGTTACCTACGAGCAGTACTTC.

Concerning this clone: One end of the junction is discordant with germline, which a read error may explain. The gene calls are TRBV7-7 and TRBJ2-5; TRBD1 agrees at 10 bases. Germline V gives CDR1 SSHAT, CDR2 FNYEAQ (reference sequence). The CDR3 sequence is 15 residues long. The CDR3 DNA reads TGTGCTAGCAGCTCCGGGACAGGGGTGGCGGAGACCCAGTACTTC. Translated: CASSSGTGVAETQYF.

The chain employs TRBV4-3 and TRBJ2-1, with 8 bases fitting TRBD1. CDR3 length: 16 residues. V lost 1 base to trimming and J lost 4 bases; unmatched junction nucleotides: 6. The germline gives CDR1 LGHNA, CDR2 YSLEER. The DNA of the CDR3 is TGCGCCAGCAGCCAAGGGGACAGGTCTACATACAATGAGCAGTTCTTC. Protein: CASSQGDRSTYNEQFF.

This clone was recorded a few times. The chain couples TRBV30 to TRBJ2-7; TRBD2 might be the D (5 bases). The V end lost 4 bases, the J end lost 3 bases, and 10 bases lay between the germline ends. The CDR3 length is 12 residues. Germline-derived CDR1 and CDR2 are GTSNPN and SVGIG (reference sequence). For the CDR3, the DNA is TGTGCCTGGAAGGTCGGGGTCTACGAGCAGTACTTC. Translated, it gives CAWKVGVYEQYF.

The gene calls are TRBV6-6 and TRBJ1-2, with 9 bases identical to TRBD1. Germline V gene data show CDR1 as MNHNY and CDR2 as SVGAGI (reference sequence). J was trimmed by 6 bases and V by 5 bases; bases with no gene match: 13. This CDR3 region has 16 residues. CDR3 coding DNA: TGTGCCAGCAGTACTCGGGACAGGGTTGGCTCTAATGGCTACACCTTC. Its protein product is CASSTRDRVGSNGYTF.

The chain combines TRBV5-1 with TRBJ2-3; TRBD2 matches at 16 bases. Germline values: CDR1 SGHRS, CDR2 YFSETQ. This CDR3 has 18 amino acids. The trim removed 3 bases at V and 1 base at J, leaving 5 bases unmatched. The CDR3 region has the DNA TGCGCCAGCAGCTCCGGGACTAGCGGGGGGGCCCGCACAGATACGCAGTATTTT. Amino acid sequence: CASSSGTSGGARTDTQYF.

This clone has just a few counts. The rearrangement joins TRBV9 to TRBJ1-6, with 7 positions matching TRBD1. CDR1 SGDLS and CDR2 YYNGEE come from the germline V gene. The CDR3 runs to 14 residues. After removal of 3 bases from V and 5 bases from J, the junction contained 2 bases not matched to a gene. CDR3 nucleotides: TGTGCCAGCAGCGCCACAGGGGATAATTCACCCCTCCACTTT. Encoded protein: CASSATGDNSPLHF.

J is TRBJ2-7 and V is TRBV2; 9 positions agree with TRBD1. Germline V gives CDR1 SNHLY, CDR2 FYNNEI. The CDR3 spans 15 residues. V was clipped by 4 bases and J by 3 bases; unmatched bases: 7. This CDR3 reads CASSGGDRGGYEQYF. The CDR3 DNA sequence: TGTGCCAGCAGTGGAGGTGACAGGGGGGGCTACGAGCAGTACTTC.

The chain uses TRBV19 and TRBJ1-5, with 8 bases matching TRBD1. CDR3 length: 15 amino acids. The V segment lost 6 bases and the J segment 4 bases; nucleotides outside the gene matches: 8. Germline-derived CDR1 and CDR2 are LNHDA and SQIVND (reference sequence). The CDR3 DNA follows: TGTGCCAGTAGCGCCCAGGGGGCTAATAATCAGCCCCAGCATTTT. Translated, it gives CASSAQGANNQPQHF.

This clone is a singleton in its sample. The chain couples TRBV12-5 to TRBJ1-2; possibly TRBD1 for D (5 bases). The length of the CDR3 is 13 residues. Trimming took off 2 bases at V and 6 bases at J, with 10 bases between the two ends. CDR1 LGHNT and CDR2 FRNRAP come from the germline V gene. The CDR3 DNA is TGTGCTAGTGGTTTGTACGGGGGGGATGGCTACACCTTC. Its translation is CASGLYGGDGYTF.

This clone was counted a single time. The chain combines TRBV18 with TRBJ2-6; maybe TRBD1 (5 bases). CDR3 length equals 14 residues. The ends were cut back, 7 bases at V and 1 base at J, with 8 bases in the middle. Per the germline V gene, CDR1 is KGHSH and CDR2 is LQKENI. CDR3: CASYQGSGANVLTF. The CDR3 region has the DNA TGTGCCAGCTATCAGGGTTCTGGGGCCAACGTCCTGACTTTC.